These T cell receptor beta chains were read from a single sample in a study of early T cells in non-severe SARS-CoV-2 infection. TCRdb reprocessed the 5' RACE reads via MiXCR and lists one record per CDR3 protein. The sample has some 59,000 distinct CDR3 sequences; about a tenth are singletons. Material for sequencing was whole blood. The origin of the receptors is an adult who was a healthcare worker with PCR-confirmed SARS-CoV-2 infection or an uninfected control (not recorded which). The conserved cysteine and the conserved F or W are not part of the CDR3 here. A D gene is named only where the DNA matches it firmly.

TRBJ1-2 TRBD1 TRBV12-3/TRBV12-4 ASSLWTGDGYT
TRBJ2-5 - TRBV7-6 ASSPHQETQY
TRBJ1-4 - TRBV13 ASSERGNEKLF
TRBJ1-2 - TRBV30 AWSDLTLSR
TRBJ2-1 TRBD2 TRBV3-1 ASTRGAGGSNEQF
TRBJ2-7 TRBD1 TRBV11-2 ASSLGQVLLYEQY
TRBJ2-2 - TRBV7-8 ASSLGQGGTGELF
TRBJ1-1 - TRBV10-3 AISERQNTEAF
TRBJ1-6 TRBD1 TRBV27 ASSSQGAPLH
TRBJ2-7 - TRBV7-2 ASSLVGGYEQY
TRBJ1-1 - TRBV7-8 ASSISTGLVNTEAF
TRBJ2-2 TRBD2 TRBV11-2 ASSLVLAGWTGELF
TRBJ1-2 - TRBV20-1 SARVPGLNYGYT
TRBJ2-3 TRBD2 TRBV24-1 ATSEAGGTDTQY
TRBJ2-6 - TRBV7-9 ASSSGIGVRANVLT
TRBJ2-5 - TRBV5-1 ASSLGYGPQETQY
TRBJ2-3 - TRBV20-1 SAGVSTDTQY
TRBJ1-4 - TRBV7-9 ASSWAGIEKLF
TRBJ2-5 TRBD1 TRBV11-1 ASSTGQGAGETQY
TRBJ2-2 - TRBV18 ASSQKDGLNTGELF
TRBJ1-6 - TRBV7-3 ASSFGRANSPLH
TRBJ2-2 - TRBV3-1 ASAKGDGELF
TRBJ2-1 - TRBV12-3/TRBV12-4 ASSFRLANEQF
TRBJ2-1 TRBD2 TRBV5-6 ASSARASGVYNEQF
TRBJ1-2 TRBD1 TRBV5-4 ASSLSGTEYGYT
TRBJ2-1 TRBD2 TRBV12-3/TRBV12-4 ASSGGAAAEQF
TRBJ1-1 - TRBV7-7 ASSSKPRGSETEAF
TRBJ1-1 - TRBV24-1 ATRTPPGSYTEAF
TRBJ2-3 - TRBV30 AWSREWADTQY
TRBJ1-2 TRBD1 TRBV7-3 ASSPQGDYGYT
TRBJ1-4 - TRBV29-1 SVARGDIEKLF
TRBJ2-7 - TRBV20-1 SAREQGKRWYEQY
TRBJ1-4 - TRBV20-1 SARIPGTSEKLF
TRBJ1-5 - TRBV5-8 ASSPGVSNQPQH
TRBJ2-3 - TRBV9 ASSDGTTALDTQY
TRBJ2-3 - TRBV11-2 ASSLVRGHRTDTQY
TRBJ2-2 - TRBV7-9 ASSGQTGELF
TRBJ1-1 TRBD1 TRBV5-1 ASSPGGRGMNTEAF
TRBJ2-3 - TRBV7-9 ASSLSGDTQY
TRBJ1-4 - TRBV20-1 SASQGLSPNEKLF
TRBJ1-1 - TRBV5-1 ASSLGRGMTEAF
TRBJ1-2 TRBD1 TRBV19 ASSLGQVTHGYT
TRBJ1-1 TRBD1 TRBV29-1 SVEEMTGSAEAF
TRBJ2-2 - TRBV3-1 ASSETGTGELF
TRBJ1-1 - TRBV3-1 ASSQGPQGLGTEAF
TRBJ2-5 - TRBV10-3 AISPGDEETQY
TRBJ1-1 TRBD1 TRBV13 ASSSPGGRPNTEAF
TRBJ1-3 - TRBV27 ASSLCRCYSGNTIY
TRBJ2-5 - TRBV10-3 AISATGKSGETQY
TRBJ1-2 TRBD1 TRBV7-9 ASSHLGAKTGLNYGYT
TRBJ2-5 - TRBV9 ASSSRVGETQY
TRBJ2-1 - TRBV7-2 ASSLGFAGPYNEQF
TRBJ2-1 - TRBV24-1 ATSALSLWNYNEQF